This paragraph reports one T cell receptor (beta chain). The target antigen is unknown. The sample comes from a study of shared clonotypes between healthy human individuals. The study, taken as a whole, reports: Having only a few donors restricted how much genetic and exposure-history diversity was captured.

The CDR3 totals 14 residues. Trimming removed 3 bases from V and 4 bases from J; junction bases left unmatched: 4. In germline, CDR1 is SGHAT, CDR2 FQNNGV. Clones were read by immunoSEQ multiplex PCR, and TCRdb kept only the in-frame ones, dropping some. The sample has approximately 2.5 million clones; over 85% are singletons. Both subsets, CD45RA+ naive and CD45RA-negative memory, were split from the CD4+ cells. This clonotype originated in a man between 18 and 35 years old in good health. Some clones in this sample may be carry-over from other donors' samples. Sequencing was done on a sample of naive CD4+ T cells from PBMCs. Subset specified: CD45RA+ positively selected. The chain is built from TRBV11-2 and TRBJ2-7; 9 nucleotides align to TRBD2. This CDR3 reads CASSFRREGYEQYF. CDR3 bases: TGTGCCAGCAGCTTTAGGCGGGAGGGGTACGAGCAGTACTTC.